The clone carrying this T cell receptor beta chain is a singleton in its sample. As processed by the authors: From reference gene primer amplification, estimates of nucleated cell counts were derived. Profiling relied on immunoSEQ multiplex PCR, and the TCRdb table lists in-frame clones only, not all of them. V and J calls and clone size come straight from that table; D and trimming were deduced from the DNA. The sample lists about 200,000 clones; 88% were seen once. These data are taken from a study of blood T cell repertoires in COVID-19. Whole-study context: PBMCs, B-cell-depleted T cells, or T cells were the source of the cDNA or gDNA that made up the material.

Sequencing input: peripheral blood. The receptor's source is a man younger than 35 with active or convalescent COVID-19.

CDR3 nucleotide sequence: TGCGCCAGCAGCTCATCCGGGTCCTACTCTGGAAACACCATATATTTT. As protein: CASSSSGSYSGNTIYF. V and J are TRBV5-1 and TRBJ1-3; no clear D. V was cut by 3 bases and J by 0 bases, with 13 bases left in between. Germline V lookup: CDR1 SGHRS, CDR2 YFSETQ. The CDR3 sequence is 16 residues long.